The source of this T cell receptor (beta chain) is a study of shared clonotypes between healthy human individuals. Study context: Per donor, three plates held CD4 naive cells, three held CD4 memory, two held CD8 naive and one held CD8 memory.

Profiling relied on immunoSEQ multiplex PCR, and the TCRdb table lists in-frame clones only, not all of them. Seen here are some 2.3 million clones, approximately 93% observed once, and the top ten hold under 0.45%. In germline, CDR1 is SNHLY, CDR2 FYNNEI. With 5 bases removed from V and 5 bases from J, the gap between germline ends came to 8 bases. CDR3 size: 12 residues. The chain combines TRBV2 with TRBJ2-3, with unresolved D. The sequenced material came from naive CD4+ T cells from PBMCs. Subset: CD45RA+ positively selected. This clonotype originated in a man between 18 and 35 years old in good health. Some clones in this sample may be carry-over from other donors' samples. CDR3 nucleotides: TGTGCCAGCAGTTCTCTGATAGATACGCAGTATTTT. It is translated as CASSSLIDTQYF.